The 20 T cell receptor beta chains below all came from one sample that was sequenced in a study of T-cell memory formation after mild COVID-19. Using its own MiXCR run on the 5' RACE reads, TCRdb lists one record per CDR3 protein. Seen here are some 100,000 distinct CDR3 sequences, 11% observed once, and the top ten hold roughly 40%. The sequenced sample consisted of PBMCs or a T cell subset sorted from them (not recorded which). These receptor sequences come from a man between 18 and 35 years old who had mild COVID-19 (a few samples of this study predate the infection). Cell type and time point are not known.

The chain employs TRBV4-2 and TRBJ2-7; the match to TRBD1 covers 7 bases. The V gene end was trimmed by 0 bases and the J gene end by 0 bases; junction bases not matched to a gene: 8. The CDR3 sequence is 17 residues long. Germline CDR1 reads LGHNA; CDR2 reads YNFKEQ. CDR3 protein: CASSQDRWDRSSYEQYV. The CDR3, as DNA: TGTGCCAGCAGCCAAGATAGGTGGGACAGAAGCTCCTACGAGCAGTACGTC.

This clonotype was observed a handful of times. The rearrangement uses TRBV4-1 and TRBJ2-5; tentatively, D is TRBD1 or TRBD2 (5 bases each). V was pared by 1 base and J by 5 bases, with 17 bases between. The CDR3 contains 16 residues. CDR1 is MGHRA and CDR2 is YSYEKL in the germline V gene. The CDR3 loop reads CASSQGRDPEGETQYF. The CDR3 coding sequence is TGCGCCAGCAGCCAAGGCCGGGACCCCGAGGGGGAGACCCAGTACTTC.

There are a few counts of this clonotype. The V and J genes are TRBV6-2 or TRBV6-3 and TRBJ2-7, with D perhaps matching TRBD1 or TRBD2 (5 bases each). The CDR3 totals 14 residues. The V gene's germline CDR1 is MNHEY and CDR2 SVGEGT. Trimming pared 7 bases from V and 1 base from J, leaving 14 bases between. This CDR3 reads CASMTGALSYEQYF. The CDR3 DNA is TGTGCCAGCATGACCGGGGCCCTATCCTACGAGCAGTACTTC.

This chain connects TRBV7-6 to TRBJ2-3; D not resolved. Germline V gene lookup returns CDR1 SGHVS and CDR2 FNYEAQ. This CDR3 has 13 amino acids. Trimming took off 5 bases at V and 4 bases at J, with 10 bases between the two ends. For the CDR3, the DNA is TGTGCCAGCAGCCCGAGGTGGGCAGATACGCAGTATTTT. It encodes CASSPRWADTQYF.

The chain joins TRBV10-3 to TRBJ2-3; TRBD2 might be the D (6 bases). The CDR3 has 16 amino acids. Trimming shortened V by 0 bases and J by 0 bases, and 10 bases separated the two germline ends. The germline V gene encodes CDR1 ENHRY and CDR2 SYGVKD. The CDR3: CAISESGTFSTDTQYF. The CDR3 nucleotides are TGTGCCATCAGTGAGTCCGGGACTTTTAGCACAGATACGCAGTATTTT.

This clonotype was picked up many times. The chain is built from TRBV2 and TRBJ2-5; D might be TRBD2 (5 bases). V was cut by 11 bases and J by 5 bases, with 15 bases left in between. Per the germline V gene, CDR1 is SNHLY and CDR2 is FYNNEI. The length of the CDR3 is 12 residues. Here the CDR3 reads CACVEGWETQYF. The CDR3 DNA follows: TGTGCCTGCGTTGAGGGTTGGGAGACCCAGTACTTC.

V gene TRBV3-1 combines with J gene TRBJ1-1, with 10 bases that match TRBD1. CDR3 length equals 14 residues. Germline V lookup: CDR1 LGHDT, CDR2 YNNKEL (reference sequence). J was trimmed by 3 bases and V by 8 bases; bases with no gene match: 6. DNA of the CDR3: TGTGCCAGCGGGACAGGGGTTTCGGACACTGAAGCTTTCTTT. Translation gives CASGTGVSDTEAFF.

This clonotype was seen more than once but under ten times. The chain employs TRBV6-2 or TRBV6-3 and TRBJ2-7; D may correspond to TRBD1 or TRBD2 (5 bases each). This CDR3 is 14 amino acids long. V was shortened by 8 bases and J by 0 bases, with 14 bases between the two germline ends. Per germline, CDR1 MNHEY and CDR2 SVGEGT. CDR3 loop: CASSRGPNSYEQYF. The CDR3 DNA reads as TGTGCCAGCTCCCGGGGACCCAACTCCTACGAGCAGTACTTC.

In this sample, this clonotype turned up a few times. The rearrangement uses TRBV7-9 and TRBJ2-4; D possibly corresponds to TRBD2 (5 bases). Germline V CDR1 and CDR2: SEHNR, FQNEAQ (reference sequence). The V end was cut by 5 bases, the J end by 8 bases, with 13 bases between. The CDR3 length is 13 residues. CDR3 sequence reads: CASSPRDWDIQYF. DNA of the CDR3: TGTGCCAGCAGCCCCCGGGATTGGGACATTCAGTACTTC.

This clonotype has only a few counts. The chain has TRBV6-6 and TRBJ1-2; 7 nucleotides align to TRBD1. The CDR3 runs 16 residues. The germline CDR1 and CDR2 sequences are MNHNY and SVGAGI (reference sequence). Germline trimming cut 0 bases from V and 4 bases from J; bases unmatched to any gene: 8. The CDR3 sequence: CASSYSLQGPGYGYTF. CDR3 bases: TGTGCCAGCAGTTACTCACTACAGGGGCCGGGCTATGGCTACACCTTC.

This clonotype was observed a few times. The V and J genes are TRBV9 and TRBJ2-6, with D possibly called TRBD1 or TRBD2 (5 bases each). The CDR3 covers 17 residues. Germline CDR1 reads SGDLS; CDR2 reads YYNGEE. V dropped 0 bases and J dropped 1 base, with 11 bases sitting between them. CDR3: CASSVGPGPSGANVLTF. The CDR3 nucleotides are TGTGCCAGCAGCGTAGGTCCGGGACCTTCTGGGGCCAACGTCCTGACTTTC.

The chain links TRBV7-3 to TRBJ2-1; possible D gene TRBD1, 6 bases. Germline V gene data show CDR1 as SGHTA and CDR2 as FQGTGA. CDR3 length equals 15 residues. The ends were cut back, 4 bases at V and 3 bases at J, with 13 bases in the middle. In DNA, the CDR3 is TGTGCCAGCAGCTCAGAGACAGGCATCTACAATGAGCAGTTCTTC. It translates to CASSSETGIYNEQFF.

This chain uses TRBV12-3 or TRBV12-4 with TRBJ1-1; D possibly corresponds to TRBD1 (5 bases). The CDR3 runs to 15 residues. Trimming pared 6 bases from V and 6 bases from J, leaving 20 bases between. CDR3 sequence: CASSLSRGGSAEAFF. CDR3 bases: TGTGCCAGCAGCCTCTCCCGCGGGGGGTCGGCTGAAGCTTTCTTT.

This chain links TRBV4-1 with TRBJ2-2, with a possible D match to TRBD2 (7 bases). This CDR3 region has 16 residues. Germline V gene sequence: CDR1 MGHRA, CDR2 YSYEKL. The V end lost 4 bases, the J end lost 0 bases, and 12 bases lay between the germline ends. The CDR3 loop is CASSPYGGPNTGELFF. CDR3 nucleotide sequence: TGCGCCAGCAGCCCCTACGGGGGGCCGAACACCGGGGAGCTGTTTTTT.

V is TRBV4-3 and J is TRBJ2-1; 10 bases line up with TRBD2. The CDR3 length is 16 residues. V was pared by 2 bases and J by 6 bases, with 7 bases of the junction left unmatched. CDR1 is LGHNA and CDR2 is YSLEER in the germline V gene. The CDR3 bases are TGCGCCAGCAGCCAAAGGGGGCTAGCGGGGGCCAATGAGCAGTTCTTC. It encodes CASSQRGLAGANEQFF.

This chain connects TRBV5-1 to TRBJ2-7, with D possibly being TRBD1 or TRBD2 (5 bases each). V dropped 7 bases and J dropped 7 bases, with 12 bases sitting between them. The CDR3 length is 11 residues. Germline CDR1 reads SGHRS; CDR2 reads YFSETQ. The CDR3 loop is CASRFEGEQYF. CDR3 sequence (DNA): TGCGCCAGCCGTTTCGAGGGGGAGCAGTACTTC.

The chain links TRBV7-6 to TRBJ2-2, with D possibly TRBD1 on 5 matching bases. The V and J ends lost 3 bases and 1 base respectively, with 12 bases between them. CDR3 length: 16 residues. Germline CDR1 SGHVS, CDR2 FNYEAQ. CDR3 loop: CASSFVPGMNTGELFF. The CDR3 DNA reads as TGTGCCAGCAGCTTTGTCCCAGGGATGAACACCGGGGAGCTGTTTTTT.

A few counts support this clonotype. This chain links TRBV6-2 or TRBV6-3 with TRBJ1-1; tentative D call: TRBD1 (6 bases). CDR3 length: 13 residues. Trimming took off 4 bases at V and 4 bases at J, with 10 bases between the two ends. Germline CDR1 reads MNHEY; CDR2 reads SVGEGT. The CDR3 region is CASSFGGGTEAFF. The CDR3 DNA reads TGTGCCAGCAGTTTCGGGGGCGGCACTGAAGCTTTCTTT.

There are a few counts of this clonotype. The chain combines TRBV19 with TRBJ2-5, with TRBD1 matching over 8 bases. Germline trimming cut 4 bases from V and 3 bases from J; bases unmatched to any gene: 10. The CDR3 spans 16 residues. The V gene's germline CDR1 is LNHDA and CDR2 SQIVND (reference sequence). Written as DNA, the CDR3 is TGTGCCAGTAGTACACGGACAGGGCTTTACGAAGAGACCCAGTACTTC. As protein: CASSTRTGLYEETQYF.

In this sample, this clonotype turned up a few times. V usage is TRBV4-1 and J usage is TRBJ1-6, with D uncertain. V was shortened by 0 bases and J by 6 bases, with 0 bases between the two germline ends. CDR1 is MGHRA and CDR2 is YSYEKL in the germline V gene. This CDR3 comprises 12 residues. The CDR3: CASSQDNSPLHF. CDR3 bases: TGCGCCAGCAGCCAAGATAATTCACCCCTCCACTTT.